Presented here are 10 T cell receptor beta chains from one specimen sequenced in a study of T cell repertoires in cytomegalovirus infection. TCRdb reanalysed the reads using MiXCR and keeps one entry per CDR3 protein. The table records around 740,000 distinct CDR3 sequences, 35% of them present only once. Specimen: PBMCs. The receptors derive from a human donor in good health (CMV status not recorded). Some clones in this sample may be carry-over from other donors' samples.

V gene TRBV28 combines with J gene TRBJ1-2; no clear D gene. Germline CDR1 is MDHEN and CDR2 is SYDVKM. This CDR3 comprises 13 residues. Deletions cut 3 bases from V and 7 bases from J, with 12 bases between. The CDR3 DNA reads TGTGCCAGCAGTTTTCACAGATGGGGTGGCTACACCTTC. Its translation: CASSFHRWGGYTF.

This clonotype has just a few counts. The CDR3 DNA is TGTGCCAGCAGTCGGTACTCCTACGAGCAGTACTTC. Amino acids: CASSRYSYEQYF. The gene calls are TRBV2 and TRBJ2-7; no definite D call. V lost 5 bases, J lost 0 bases, and 5 bases lay in between. The CDR3 is made up of 12 amino acids. CDR1 and CDR2 (germline): SNHLY, FYNNEI.

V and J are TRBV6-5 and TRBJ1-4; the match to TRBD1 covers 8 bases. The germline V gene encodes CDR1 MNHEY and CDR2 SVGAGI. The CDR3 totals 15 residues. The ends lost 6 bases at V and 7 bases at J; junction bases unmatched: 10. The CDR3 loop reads CASRPTGGGSEKLFF. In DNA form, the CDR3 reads TGTGCCAGCAGACCTACAGGGGGAGGGAGTGAAAAACTGTTTTTT.

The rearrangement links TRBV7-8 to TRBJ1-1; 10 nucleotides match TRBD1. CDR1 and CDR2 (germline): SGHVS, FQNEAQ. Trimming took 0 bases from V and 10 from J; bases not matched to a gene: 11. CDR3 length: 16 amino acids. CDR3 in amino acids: CASSLAQLRQGARAFF. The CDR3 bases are TGTGCCAGCAGCTTAGCCCAATTAAGACAGGGGGCGCGAGCTTTCTTT.

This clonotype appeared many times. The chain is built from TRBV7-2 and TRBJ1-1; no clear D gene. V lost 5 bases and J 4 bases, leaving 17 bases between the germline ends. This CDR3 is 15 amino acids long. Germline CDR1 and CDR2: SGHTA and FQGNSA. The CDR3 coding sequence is TGTGCCAGCAGCGTAGGAAAAATGGGCCGCACTGAAGCTTTCTTT. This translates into CASSVGKMGRTEAFF.

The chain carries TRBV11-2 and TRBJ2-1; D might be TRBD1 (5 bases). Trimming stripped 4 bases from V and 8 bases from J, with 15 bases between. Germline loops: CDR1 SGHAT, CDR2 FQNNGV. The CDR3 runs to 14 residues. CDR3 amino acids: CASSSEKGADEQFF. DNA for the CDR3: TGTGCCAGCAGCTCGGAGAAAGGGGCAGATGAGCAGTTCTTC.

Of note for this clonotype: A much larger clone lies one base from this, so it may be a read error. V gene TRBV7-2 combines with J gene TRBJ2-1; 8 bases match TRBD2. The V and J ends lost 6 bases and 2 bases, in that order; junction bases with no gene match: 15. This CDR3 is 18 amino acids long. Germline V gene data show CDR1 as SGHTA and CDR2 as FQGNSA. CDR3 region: CASRSQKVAGITYNEQFF. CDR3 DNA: TGTGCCAGCAGATCCCAGAAGGTAGCGGGGATAACCTACAATGAGCAGTTCTTC.

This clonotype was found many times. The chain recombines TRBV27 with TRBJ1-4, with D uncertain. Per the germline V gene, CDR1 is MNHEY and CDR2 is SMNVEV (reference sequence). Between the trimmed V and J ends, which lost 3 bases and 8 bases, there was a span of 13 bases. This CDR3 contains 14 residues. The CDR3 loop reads CASSFDWVREKLFF. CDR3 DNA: TGTGCCAGCAGTTTCGATTGGGTGCGGGAAAAACTGTTTTTT.

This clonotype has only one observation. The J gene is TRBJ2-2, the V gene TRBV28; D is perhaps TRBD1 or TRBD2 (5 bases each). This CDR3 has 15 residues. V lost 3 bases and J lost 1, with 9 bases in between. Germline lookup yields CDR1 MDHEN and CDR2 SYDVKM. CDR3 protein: CASSLGEVNTGELFF. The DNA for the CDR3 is TGTGCCAGCAGTTTGGGGGAAGTGAACACCGGGGAGCTGTTTTTT.

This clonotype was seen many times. The CDR3 sequence is CASSSTRNNYGYTF. CDR3 in DNA: TGTGCCAGCAGCTCAACGCGAAACAACTATGGCTACACCTTC. This chain uses TRBV7-2 with TRBJ1-2; unclear D gene. The CDR3 sequence is 14 residues long. In germline, CDR1 is SGHTA, CDR2 FQGNSA. Trimming removed 4 bases at V and 2 bases at J, with 11 bases between. The whole variable domain, filled in from reference TRBV7-2 and TRBJ1-2, reads GAGVSQSPSNKVTEKGKDVELRCDPISGHTALYWYRQSLGQGLEFLIYFQGNSAPDKSGLPSDRFSAERTGGSVSTLTIQRTQQEDSAVYLCASSSTRNNYGYTFGSGTRLTVV.